This TCR beta chain came from a study of shared clonotypes between healthy human individuals (TCRdb year 2020). Context from the whole study: The cohort comprised two women and a few men aged 18 to 49 years. For each donor, CD4 naive and CD4 memory were each run on three plates, CD8 naive on two plates, and CD8 memory on one plate. To estimate repertoire size and how much clonotype sharing occurs between individuals, the study deeply sequenced the blood TCR repertoires of about 5 healthy adults. To increase sequencing depth and limit assay-specific biases, TCR repertoire library preparation and sequencing were carried out by different laboratories using diverse techniques. Per donor, leukapheresis produced somewhere between about 0.85 and 8.9 billion PBMCs. Findings and caveats that apply to the study as a whole: Pairwise subsampling led to the expectation that sequencing depth would affect the degree of clonotype sharing among donors. The small number of donors limited the genetic and exposure-history diversity represented. Even with the large sequencing depth, rarefaction of the sorted-subset datasets indicated that sequencing was incomplete. Sharing across a handful of donors was observed for 4.5% to 6.5% of naive CD4, 3.5% of naive CD8, about 2.3% of memory CD4, and approximately 0.41% of memory CD8 clonotypes. Sampling was limited to blood, and TCR repertoires in tissue likely differ from TCR repertoires in blood. Compared with non-shared clonotypes, the clonotypes found in all four sorted-subset donors had higher generation probabilities. Larger estimated clonotype richness was generally found for naive subsets than for memory subsets.

The CDR3 spans 14 residues, from the cysteine through the phenylalanine. Just CDR3 DNA is preserved here, 42 bases in frame from base 1. The germline V end is reduced by 5 bases and the J end by 4 bases; junction bases left unmatched: 6. Taken from the germline V gene, the CDR1 and CDR2 loops are MNHNS and SASEGT. TCR CDR3 regions were amplified from genomic DNA by multiplex PCR using the deep immunoSEQ assay. For each cell subset, the extracted genomic DNA was distributed evenly across all wells of several immunoSEQ 96-well plates, and each plate served as one replicate. For sorted subsets, each replicate PCR was loaded with approximately 190 ng genomic DNA, equivalent to some 31,000 T cell genomes. The purified libraries were quantified using a Qubit 3.0 fluorometer, sized with a Bioanalyzer 2100, and then quantified again using the KAPA Library Quantification kit. Every immunoSEQ 96-well plate was sequenced on a dedicated single-read 150-cycle Illumina NextSeq 550 flow cell. From the authors' description of their analysis: Because the immunoSEQ output included only junctional sequences and no quality scores, the filtering could not be the same as the filtering used for full-length reads. Sequences were annotated with PyIR, a Python wrapper for IgBLAST v1.9, using IMGT germline references to assign V/J genes and CDR3. Reads were removed for weak V/J assignments (E-value above 1e-6), missing CDR3, stop codons, out-of-frame junctions, or ambiguous translated residues. V3J clonotypes were defined as sequences sharing the same inferred V gene, J gene, and CDR3 amino acid sequence. Percentage overlap between repertoires was calculated by dividing the number of shared unique clonotypes by the size of the smaller repertoire. RTK rarefaction, the Chao1 estimator, and Recon v2.1 estimates of unobserved clonotypes were used to assess repertoire richness. Generation probabilities were computed with OLGA for all TCRbeta clonotypes obtained by the gDNA method from several donors. The table was pulled from immuneACCESS by TCRdb, which kept in-frame rearrangements only. Such tables lose some clones; where checked, under half of the loss comes from unresolved V genes, and the rest has no known cause. V and J calls and clone size are copied from that table; D and trimming were computed from the DNA. The sample profile shows 2 million or so clones; roughly 95% of them were found once. The leading ten clones occupy 0.9% to 1.3% of the sample.

Note on this clone: Its binding antigen is unknown. Base quality data are lacking; no much larger clone is found one base away.

CD8 naive samples consisted of CD45RO-negative cells that were positively selected for CCR7, yielding a CD45RA+CCR7+ population without TemRA cells. Healthy HIV-negative adults with no recently reported acute infections or vaccinations were included as donors. Every donor was a Caucasian adult residing in Nashville, Tennessee, USA. After blood collection by leukapheresis, PBMCs were isolated using Ficoll-Histopaque density gradient centrifugation and then cryopreserved in the vapor phase of liquid nitrogen. Analytical flow cytometry was used to check the purity and quantity of each magnetically sorted T cell population. Each sorted fraction had its genomic DNA isolated and then quantified by UV absorbance on a Nanodrop 2000c.

The origin of this receptor is a man younger than 35 in good health. The rearrangement joined TRBV6-1 to TRBJ2-3, and TRBD1 aligns with 7 junction nucleotides. Sequenced material: naive CD8+ T cells sorted from blood. The sample's cell subset or site, from its label and the paper: CD45RA+CCR7+. The CDR3 reads CASSLDRASDTQYF. At the DNA level, the sequence is TGTGCCAGCAGTCTAGACAGGGCGTCAGATACGCAGTATTTT.